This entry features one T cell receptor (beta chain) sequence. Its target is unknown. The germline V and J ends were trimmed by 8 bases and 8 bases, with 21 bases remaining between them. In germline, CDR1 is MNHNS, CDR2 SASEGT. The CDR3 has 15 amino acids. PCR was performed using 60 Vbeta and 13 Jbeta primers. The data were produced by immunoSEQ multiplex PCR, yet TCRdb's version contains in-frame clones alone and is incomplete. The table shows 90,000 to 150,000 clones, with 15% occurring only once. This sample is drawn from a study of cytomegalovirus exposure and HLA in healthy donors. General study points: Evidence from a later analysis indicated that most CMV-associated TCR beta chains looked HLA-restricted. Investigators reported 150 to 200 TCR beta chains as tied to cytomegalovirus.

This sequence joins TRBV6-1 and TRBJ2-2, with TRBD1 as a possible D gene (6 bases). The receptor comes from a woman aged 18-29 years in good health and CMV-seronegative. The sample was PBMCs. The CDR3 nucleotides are TGTGCCAGCGACCCGGGACACGGGACGTCGGGGGAGCTGTTTTTT. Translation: CASDPGHGTSGELFF.